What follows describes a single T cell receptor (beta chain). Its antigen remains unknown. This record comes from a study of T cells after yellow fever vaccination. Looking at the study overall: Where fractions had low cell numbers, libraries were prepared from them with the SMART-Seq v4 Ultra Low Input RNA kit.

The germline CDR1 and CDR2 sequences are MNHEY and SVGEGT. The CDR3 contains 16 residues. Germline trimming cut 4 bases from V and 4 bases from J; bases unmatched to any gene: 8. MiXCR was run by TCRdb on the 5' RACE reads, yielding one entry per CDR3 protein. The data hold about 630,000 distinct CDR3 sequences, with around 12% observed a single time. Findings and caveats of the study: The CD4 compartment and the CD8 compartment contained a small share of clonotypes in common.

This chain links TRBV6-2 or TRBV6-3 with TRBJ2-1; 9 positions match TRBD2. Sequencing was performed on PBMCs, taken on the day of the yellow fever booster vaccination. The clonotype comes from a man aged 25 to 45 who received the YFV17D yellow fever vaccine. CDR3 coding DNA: TGTGCCAGCAGTTTTTCCCTCCTAGCGGGGTACAATGAGCAGTTCTTC. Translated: CASSFSLLAGYNEQFF.